The next 21 T cell receptor beta chains were all read from a single sample in a study of T cell changes during pregnancy in multiple sclerosis. Clones were sequenced by immunoSEQ multiplex PCR, and TCRdb holds only the in-frame ones, with some missing. The table lists tens of thousands of clones, about 93% of them singletons. The input for sequencing was CD4+ T cells from peripheral blood mononuclear cells, taken in the second trimester of pregnancy. The receptors here all came from a female donor with multiple sclerosis, enrolled in a pregnancy study.

This clone was seen a single time. V and J are TRBV27 and TRBJ1-1; D not resolved. V lost 3 bases and J 0 bases, leaving 5 bases between the germline ends. This CDR3 region has 13 residues. Germline V gene sequence: CDR1 MNHEY, CDR2 SMNVEV (reference sequence). Here the CDR3 DNA reads TGTGCCAGCAGTTTGTTATTGAACACTGAAGCTTTCTTT. Amino acid sequence: CASSLLLNTEAFF.

The chain employs TRBV5-1 and TRBJ1-5, with 7 bases lining up with TRBD1. V lost 0 bases to trimming and J lost 0 bases; unmatched junction nucleotides: 0. The CDR3 is 15 amino acids. Germline CDR1 and CDR2: SGHRS and YFSETQ. CDR3 in amino acids: CASSLGDSSNQPQHF. The DNA of the CDR3 is TGCGCCAGCAGCTTGGGGGACAGTAGCAATCAGCCCCAGCATTTT.

This rearrangement joins TRBV2 to TRBJ2-2, with 7 bases that match TRBD2. The CDR3 is 16 amino acids. CDR1 is SNHLY and CDR2 is FYNNEI in the germline V gene. V shed 6 bases and J 0 bases; nucleotides not matched to a gene: 7. The CDR3 DNA reads as TGTGCCAGCAGCGGGAGGCTAGCGGCGAACACCGGGGAGCTGTTTTTT. Its protein product is CASSGRLAANTGELFF.

The rearrangement uses TRBV7-3 and TRBJ2-2; 8 positions agree with TRBD2. CDR1 and CDR2 from the germline V gene are SGHTA and FQGTGA. V lost 5 bases and J lost 6; bases outside the gene matches: 5. The CDR3 is 14 residues long. The CDR3 sequence is CASSHGGVAGELFF. CDR3 nucleotides: TGTGCCAGCAGCCACGGGGGGGTAGCCGGGGAGCTGTTTTTT.

The chain uses TRBV19 and TRBJ1-2; 10 positions agree with TRBD1. The CDR3 loop spans 15 amino acids. In germline, CDR1 is LNHDA, CDR2 SQIVND (reference sequence). V trimming: 3 bases; J trimming: 2 bases; junction bases outside the gene matches: 3. The CDR3 nucleotides are TGTGCCAGTAGTATTCTGGGACAGGGGAACTATGGCTACACCTTC. Encoded protein: CASSILGQGNYGYTF.

This clone appeared a single time. The CDR3, as DNA: TGTGCCAGCAGTTTATTTGCCCTCAGGGGGTTCCTCCAAGAGACCCAGTACTTC. It codes for CASSLFALRGFLQETQYF. V and J are TRBV28 and TRBJ2-5, with 7 positions matching TRBD1. The length of the CDR3 is 18 residues. The junction had 12 bases not matched to a gene; V was cut back by 1 base and J by 1 base. Germline V gene lookup returns CDR1 MDHEN and CDR2 SYDVKM. The entire variable domain, with the rest obtained from reference TRBV28 and TRBJ2-5, is as follows: DVKVTQSSRYLVKRTGEKVFLECVQDMDHENMFWYRQDPGLGLRLIYFSYDVKMKEKGDIPEGYSVSREKKERFSLILESASTNQTSMYLCASSLFALRGFLQETQYFGPGTRLLVL.

This chain uses TRBV7-9 with TRBJ1-5, with 7 bases lining up with TRBD1. After removal of 2 bases from V and 5 bases from J, the junction contained 6 bases not matched to a gene. The germline gives CDR1 SEHNR, CDR2 FQNEAQ (reference sequence). The CDR3 contains 15 residues. The CDR3 region is CASSLIGGSDQPQHF. The CDR3 nucleotides read TGTGCCAGCAGCTTAATAGGGGGCAGCGATCAGCCCCAGCATTTT.

The rearrangement joins TRBV5-1 to TRBJ2-2; 12 bases are shared with TRBD2. Germline V lookup: CDR1 SGHRS, CDR2 YFSETQ. Germline trimming cut 6 bases from V and 2 bases from J; bases unmatched to any gene: 11. CDR3 length: 18 amino acids. DNA for the CDR3: TGCGCCAGCAACCACCGGACTAGCGGGATCCCTAACACCGGGGAGCTGTTTTTT. Translated, it gives CASNHRTSGIPNTGELFF.

This sequence joins TRBV28 and TRBJ2-7, with TRBD1 matching over 9 bases. The V and J ends lost 5 bases and 2 bases, in that order; junction bases with no gene match: 4. CDR3 length: 14 residues. The germline V gene has CDR1 MDHEN and CDR2 SYDVKM. The CDR3 region is CASSPGTGTYEQYF. In DNA form, the CDR3 reads TGTGCCAGCAGTCCCGGGACAGGGACCTACGAGCAGTACTTC.

The chain recombines TRBV28 with TRBJ1-2; 8 nucleotides line up with TRBD1. Germline CDR1 reads MDHEN; CDR2 reads SYDVKM. Trimming cost V 3 bases and J 4 bases; bases outside gene matches: 10. CDR3 length equals 16 residues. The CDR3 region has the DNA TGTGCCAGCAGTTTCTCCATAGGACAGGGCGGCTATGGCTACACCTTC. This translates into CASSFSIGQGGYGYTF.

Comment on this clone: Other DNA sequences in the same sample also yield this CDR3. This chain joins TRBV27 and TRBJ1-4, with a weak D call TRBD1 (5 bases). This CDR3 region has 14 residues. Trimming stripped 1 base from V and 8 bases from J, with 11 bases between. Germline V CDR1 and CDR2: MNHEY, SMNVEV (reference sequence). This chain's CDR3 is CASSLYPGLEKLFF. The CDR3 DNA sequence: TGTGCCAGCAGTTTATATCCAGGGCTCGAAAAACTGTTTTTT. Variable domain in full (rest from reference TRBV27 and TRBJ1-4): EAQVTQNPRYLITVTGKKLTVTCSQNMNHEYMSWYRQDPGLGLRQIYYSMNVEVTDKGDVPEGYKVSRKEKRNFPLILESPSPNQTSLYFCASSLYPGLEKLFFGSGTQLSVL.

The genes are TRBV4-2 and TRBJ2-1, with 10 bases matching TRBD2. Per the germline V gene, CDR1 is LGHNA and CDR2 is YNFKEQ. The CDR3 covers 18 residues. Trimming removed 0 bases from V and 3 bases from J; junction bases left unmatched: 8. As DNA, the CDR3 is TGTGCCAGCAGCCAAGATCTTGCGACTAGCGGGTTCTACAATGAGCAGTTCTTC. This sequence encodes CASSQDLATSGFYNEQFF.

The CDR3 reads CAWSVLVGGKGYTF. In DNA, the CDR3 is TGTGCCTGGAGTGTACTTGTAGGGGGTAAAGGCTACACCTTC. The chain recombines TRBV30 with TRBJ1-2; TRBD1 might be the D (6 bases). The CDR3 spans 14 residues. V lost 0 bases and J lost 8, with 16 bases in between. Germline V gene data show CDR1 as GTSNPN and CDR2 as SVGIG (reference sequence).

The V and J genes are TRBV19 and TRBJ2-4; TRBD1 agrees at 8 bases. CDR1 is LNHDA and CDR2 is SQIVND in the germline V gene (reference sequence). Losses at the gene ends were 5 bases for V and 15 bases for J; bases not matched to a gene: 15. CDR3 length: 14 residues. The CDR3 sequence is CASSARTGTIGGYF. The CDR3 coding sequence is TGTGCCAGTAGTGCACGGACAGGGACCATCGGGGGGTACTTC.

This chain joins TRBV5-1 and TRBJ2-2; tentatively, D is TRBD2 (6 bases). Trimming removed 4 bases at V and 6 bases at J, with 16 bases between. CDR3 length equals 15 residues. Germline V gene lookup returns CDR1 SGHRS and CDR2 YFSETQ. This CDR3 is CASSGDARGAGELFF. The CDR3 DNA follows: TGCGCCAGCAGCGGCGACGCTCGCGGGGCCGGGGAGCTGTTTTTT.

The chain joins TRBV15 to TRBJ2-4, with TRBD2 as a possible D gene (6 bases). The germline gives CDR1 LNHNV, CDR2 YYDKDF (reference sequence). The CDR3 loop spans 15 amino acids. The V end lost 0 bases, the J end lost 6 bases, and 12 bases lay between the germline ends. CDR3 nucleotides: TGTGCCACCAGCAGAGATAGGGCGGGACCAAACATTCAGTACTTC. Amino acid sequence: CATSRDRAGPNIQYF.

V usage is TRBV27 and J usage is TRBJ1-3, with a tentative D call TRBD1 (5 bases). The CDR3 loop spans 14 amino acids. The V gene lost 4 bases and the J gene lost 4 bases, with 11 bases spanning the gap. From germline, CDR1 is MNHEY and CDR2 SMNVEV (reference sequence). The CDR3 bases are TGTGCCAGCAGTTCAGGGTTGGGAGGAAACACCATATATTTT. This sequence encodes CASSSGLGGNTIYF.

The chain combines TRBV18 with TRBJ2-2, with TRBD1 matching 7 bases. V dropped 6 bases and J dropped 0; count of bases not matched to a gene: 4. Germline V CDR1 and CDR2: KGHSH, LQKENI. The CDR3 has 15 amino acids. This CDR3 is CASSPGTANTGELFF. The CDR3 nucleotides read TGTGCCAGCTCCCCCGGGACAGCGAACACCGGGGAGCTGTTTTTT.

This chain connects TRBV18 to TRBJ1-5; 7 nucleotides line up with TRBD1. Germline CDR1 reads KGHSH; CDR2 reads LQKENI. The CDR3 is 14 amino acids. V shed 3 bases, J shed 4 bases, and the junction held 3 bases outside the gene matches. CDR3 in amino acids: CASSPDRVNQPQHF. CDR3 coding DNA: TGTGCCAGCTCACCTGACAGGGTAAATCAGCCCCAGCATTTT.

This sequence joins TRBV5-4 and TRBJ2-2; D possibly corresponds to TRBD1 (6 bases). CDR1 and CDR2 (germline): SGHNT, YYREEE (reference sequence). This CDR3 contains 13 residues. V was shortened by 2 bases and J by 6 bases, with 8 bases between the two germline ends. DNA of the CDR3: TGTGCCAGCAGCTTACAGGGACCCGGGGAGCTGTTTTTT. It codes for CASSLQGPGELFF.

The gene calls are TRBV6-1 and TRBJ2-3; tentative D call: TRBD1 (5 bases). The CDR3 covers 13 residues. Germline V gene sequence: CDR1 MNHNS, CDR2 SASEGT. V was shortened by 6 bases and J by 3 bases, with 10 bases between the two germline ends. CDR3 in DNA: TGTGCCAGCAGGGGGCAAAGTACAGATACGCAGTATTTT. This gives the protein CASRGQSTDTQYF.